Each of the 17 T cell receptor beta chains below was sequenced from the same sample in a study of graft-versus-host responses after intestinal transplantation. TCRdb's table, derived via immunoSEQ multiplex PCR, lists solely in-frame clones and lacks some. The sample gives approximately 120,000 clones, roughly 92% of which show up once; over 0.15% is in the top ten. The antigens for these receptors are not known. Sequenced material: unstimulated CD4+ T cells sorted from spleen or lymph node cells, taken before intestinal transplant. These receptors all stem from a human donor who received an intestinal transplant.

The CDR3 DNA is TGCGCCAGCGCCAGGGCCGGGGACGAGCAGTACTTC. It is translated as CASARAGDEQYF. The chain combines TRBV5-1 with TRBJ2-7; D might be TRBD1 or TRBD2, each matching 5 bases. CDR1 and CDR2 (germline): SGHRS, YFSETQ. CDR3 length: 12 residues. Trimming removed 7 bases at V and 5 bases at J, with 13 bases between.

Of note for this clone: Relative to the germline gene, one junction end is altered; a read error may explain this. The CDR3 protein is CASSAFSAQETRYF. The CDR3 nucleotides are TGTGCCAGCAGCGCCTTCTCAGCCCAAGAGACCCGGTACTTC. The V gene is TRBV2, the J gene TRBJ2-5; D is uncertain. Germline assignment: CDR1 SNHLY and CDR2 FYNNEI. CDR3 length: 14 amino acids. Combining the CDR3 with reference TRBV2 and TRBJ2-5 gives the whole variable domain EPEVTQTPSHQVTQMGQEVILRCVPISNHLYFYWYRQILGQKVEFLVSFYNNEISEKSEIFDDQFSVERPDGSNFTLKIRSTKLEDSAMYFCASSAFSAQETRYFGPGTRLLVL.

This chain links TRBV7-9 with TRBJ1-2; TRBD1 is a possible D gene (6 bases). The germline V and J ends were trimmed by 3 bases and 1 base, with 9 bases remaining between them. From germline, CDR1 is SEHNR and CDR2 FQNEAQ (reference sequence). This CDR3 comprises 14 residues. The CDR3 reads CASSFGDNNYGYTF. The CDR3 coding sequence is TGTGCCAGCAGCTTTGGGGACAATAACTATGGCTACACCTTC.

Only a few counts were recorded for this clone. The chain links TRBV7-6 to TRBJ1-3, with D possibly matching TRBD1 (6 bases). Trimming removed 5 bases from V and 0 bases from J, with 14 bases in between. From germline, CDR1 is SGHVS and CDR2 FNYEAQ. The CDR3 is made up of 16 amino acids. The CDR3 nucleotides read TGTGCCAGCAGCACCCAACAGGGAATCTCTGGAAACACCATATATTTT. Its translation is CASSTQQGISGNTIYF.

V is TRBV7-2 and J is TRBJ1-1, with 7 bases that match TRBD1. Trimming took 3 bases from V and 0 from J; bases not matched to a gene: 4. CDR3 length: 15 residues. Germline-derived CDR1 and CDR2 are SGHTA and FQGNSA. CDR3 DNA sequence: TGTGCCAGCAGCTTCCCAGGGGGGATGAACACTGAAGCTTTCTTT. Protein: CASSFPGGMNTEAFF.

This chain connects TRBV7-3 to TRBJ2-1; 9 bases are a match to TRBD1. CDR3 length: 15 residues. Germline V lookup: CDR1 SGHTA, CDR2 FQGTGA. V gave up 5 bases and J gave up 6 bases; unmatched junction bases: 8. The DNA of the CDR3 is TGTGCCAGCAGCCCCACGACAGGGGGTGCCAATGAGCAGTTCTTC. It is translated as CASSPTTGGANEQFF.

V usage is TRBV11-2 and J usage is TRBJ2-1; maybe TRBD2 (6 bases). In germline, CDR1 is SGHAT, CDR2 FQNNGV. Trimming left V 5 bases short and J 0 bases short, with 17 bases between. The CDR3 is made up of 17 amino acids. Here the CDR3 DNA reads TGTGCCAGCAGCCCTGGGACTTTCACTTCCTCCTACAATGAGCAGTTCTTC. Translated: CASSPGTFTSSYNEQFF.

The chain is built from TRBV11-2 and TRBJ2-1, with D tentatively TRBD1 or TRBD2 (5 bases each). The CDR3 covers 15 residues. Trimming took off 5 bases at V and 7 bases at J, with 18 bases between the two ends. CDR1 and CDR2 from the germline V gene are SGHAT and FQNNGV. The CDR3 loop reads CASSPVSGARNEQFF. CDR3 sequence (DNA): TGTGCCAGCAGCCCCGTTTCCGGGGCAAGGAATGAGCAGTTCTTC.

The chain couples TRBV7-9 to TRBJ2-3; 12 nucleotides line up with TRBD2. J lost 4 bases, V lost 4 bases, and 12 bases had no gene match. Looked up from germline, CDR1 is SEHNR and CDR2 is FQNEAQ (reference sequence). The CDR3 has 18 residues. Here the CDR3 DNA reads TGTGCCAGCAGCTCCCCGAGGAACCTAGCGGGGGGGTCAGATACGCAGTATTTT. Translation: CASSSPRNLAGGSDTQYF.

Only a few counts were recorded for this clone. This chain connects TRBV19 to TRBJ2-7; a possible D gene is TRBD1 (5 bases). Deletions cut 3 bases from V and 2 bases from J, with 14 bases between. The V gene's germline CDR1 is LNHDA and CDR2 SQIVND (reference sequence). CDR3 length equals 15 residues. Written as DNA, the CDR3 is TGTGCCAGTAGTATGACGGCAGGGTCCGCCTACGAGCAGTACTTC. It specifies CASSMTAGSAYEQYF.

This rearrangement joins TRBV4-2 to TRBJ1-5; D perhaps matches TRBD1 (5 bases). Trimming removed 1 base from V and 0 bases from J, with 10 bases in between. Germline lookup yields CDR1 LGHNA and CDR2 YNFKEQ. The CDR3 is made up of 16 amino acids. The CDR3 nucleotides are TGTGCCAGCAGCCAAGTAGCGGGACTTAGCAATCAGCCCCAGCATTTT. This translates into CASSQVAGLSNQPQHF.

This clone was recorded only once. The rearrangement joins TRBV29-1 to TRBJ2-4, with a tentative D call TRBD2 (5 bases). This CDR3 region has 11 residues. Germline assignment: CDR1 SQVTM and CDR2 ANQGSEA. The DNA for the CDR3 is TGCAGTGGACTTTTTCTGGACATTCAGTACTTC. Its protein product is CSGLFLDIQYF.

This rearrangement joins TRBV7-2 to TRBJ2-5; the match to TRBD1 covers 8 bases. Germline V gene lookup returns CDR1 SGHTA and CDR2 FQGNSA. This CDR3 has 14 residues. V trimming: 5 bases; J trimming: 5 bases; junction bases outside the gene matches: 7. The CDR3 loop is CASSGRQGWETQYF. CDR3 DNA: TGTGCCAGCAGCGGTCGACAGGGGTGGGAGACCCAGTACTTC.

This chain joins TRBV2 and TRBJ2-7, with D possibly matching TRBD2 (5 bases). This CDR3 comprises 11 residues. V dropped 2 bases and J dropped 11 bases, with 10 bases sitting between them. Germline V gene sequence: CDR1 SNHLY, CDR2 FYNNEI. The CDR3 nucleotides are TGTGCCAGCAGTGAACAGAGGGTTGAGTACTTC. It encodes CASSEQRVEYF.

The V gene is TRBV6-1, the J gene TRBJ2-7; D is tentatively TRBD1 or TRBD2 (5 bases each). Trimming removed 9 bases at V and 0 bases at J, with 15 bases between. This CDR3 is 14 amino acids long. The germline gives CDR1 MNHNS, CDR2 SASEGT. CDR3 region: CASWLRGGSYEQYF. The DNA for the CDR3 is TGTGCCAGTTGGTTGAGGGGCGGCTCCTACGAGCAGTACTTC.

The chain employs TRBV29-1 and TRBJ1-2, with D possibly being TRBD1 (6 bases). CDR1 is SQVTM and CDR2 is ANQGSEA in the germline V gene. This CDR3 has 12 amino acids. The V end was cut by 0 bases, the J end by 8 bases, with 10 bases between. The CDR3 DNA follows: TGCAGCGTTGAAGATGGGGGGGGCGGCTACACCTTC. Translation gives CSVEDGGGGYTF.

This chain joins TRBV5-1 and TRBJ1-1; D gene ambiguous. Trimming left V 0 bases short and J 11 bases short, with 14 bases between. Germline V gene lookup returns CDR1 SGHRS and CDR2 YFSETQ. CDR3 length: 13 residues. The CDR3 DNA reads TGCGCCAGCAGCTTGGCCGGAGGGCCCGGGGCTTTCTTT. It codes for CASSLAGGPGAFF.